Below, 31 T cell receptor beta chains from the same sample are listed, as sequenced in a study of blood T cell repertoires in COVID-19. Sequencing was performed with immunoSEQ multiplex PCR; in TCRdb, only in-frame clones are kept and a portion is missing. The data hold some 220,000 clones, with over 75% observed a single time. The sequencing input was peripheral blood. These receptors all stem from a human donor in a cohort sampled during active COVID-19.

The chain is built from TRBV5-1 and TRBJ2-1; D gene ambiguous. Looked up from germline, CDR1 is SGHRS and CDR2 is YFSETQ. The CDR3 runs 15 residues. Trimming pared 0 bases from V and 0 bases from J, leaving 7 bases between. CDR3 protein: CASSLDGGSYNEQFF. The CDR3 bases are TGCGCCAGCAGCTTGGACGGTGGCTCCTACAATGAGCAGTTCTTC.

The chain has TRBV5-1 and TRBJ1-2; D call uncertain. Germline V CDR1 and CDR2: SGHRS, YFSETQ. V lost 0 bases to trimming and J lost 0 bases, with 12 bases between them. The length of the CDR3 is 16 residues. In DNA form, the CDR3 reads TGCGCCAGCAGCTTGGGATCTGCGGGAGCTAACTATGGCTACACCTTC. It specifies CASSLGSAGANYGYTF.

The rearrangement uses TRBV12-3 or TRBV12-4 and TRBJ1-2; D unresolved. The CDR3 contains 13 residues. Trimming pared 2 bases from V and 6 bases from J, leaving 10 bases between. For the CDR3, the DNA is TGTGCCAGCAGTTTACGGGTTTCGAATGGCTACACCTTC. Amino acids: CASSLRVSNGYTF.

This chain links TRBV18 with TRBJ2-1; 8 positions match TRBD2. The V and J ends lost 6 bases and 5 bases, in that order; junction bases with no gene match: 12. The CDR3 runs to 16 residues. CDR1 and CDR2 from the germline V gene are KGHSH and LQKENI. The chain's CDR3 is CASSLTSGLPDNEQFF. The CDR3 region has the DNA TGTGCCAGCTCGCTTACTAGCGGACTCCCCGACAATGAGCAGTTCTTC.

This chain uses TRBV5-1 with TRBJ2-3; D is uncertain. CDR3 length: 11 residues. Germline loops: CDR1 SGHRS, CDR2 YFSETQ. Trimming took 4 bases from V and 5 from J, leaving 5 bases between them. CDR3 in amino acids: CASSPGDTQYF. CDR3 coding DNA: TGCGCCAGCAGCCCCGGAGATACGCAGTATTTT.

This sequence joins TRBV2 and TRBJ1-2; perhaps TRBD1 as D (5 bases). The germline V and J ends were trimmed by 7 bases and 8 bases, with 11 bases remaining between them. Germline CDR1 reads SNHLY; CDR2 reads FYNNEI. This CDR3 contains 11 residues. As DNA, the CDR3 is TGTGCCAGCAAGGTCGGGGGGGGCTACACCTTC. Its translation: CASKVGGGYTF.

The CDR3 loop reads CASSLGRDPLGPQHF. In DNA form, the CDR3 reads TGTGCCAGCAGTTTAGGGAGGGACCCACTTGGACCCCAGCATTTT. The rearrangement uses TRBV27 and TRBJ1-5; possible D gene TRBD1, 5 bases. The CDR3 loop spans 15 amino acids. The V gene lost 2 bases and the J gene lost 10 bases, with 18 bases spanning the gap. CDR1 is MNHEY and CDR2 is SMNVEV in the germline V gene (reference sequence).

The chain is built from TRBV21-1 and TRBJ2-4; the table calls TRBD1, which could not be checked here. TRBV21-1 is classified as a pseudogene. CDR3 length: 21 residues. The CDR3 region is CASSKDPTGTGISVAKNIQYF. CDR3 nucleotides: TGTGCCAGCAGCAAGGACCCGACGGGGACAGGGATAAGTGTGGCCAAAAACATTCAGTACTTC.

The chain is built from TRBV14 and TRBJ1-4, with unresolved D. The CDR3 contains 13 residues. With 3 bases removed from V and 3 bases from J, the gap between germline ends came to 5 bases. Germline V lookup: CDR1 SGHDN, CDR2 FVKESK. The DNA of the CDR3 is TGTGCCAGCAGCCAGGGAGCTAATGAAAAACTGTTTTTT. It translates to CASSQGANEKLFF.

The chain joins TRBV27 to TRBJ2-3; D not certain. The V end lost 4 bases, the J end lost 5 bases, and 7 bases lay between the germline ends. Per the germline V gene, CDR1 is MNHEY and CDR2 is SMNVEV (reference sequence). The CDR3 totals 12 residues. CDR3 DNA: TGTGCCAGCAGTTCCCATCAAGATACGCAGTATTTT. Residues: CASSSHQDTQYF.

With regard to this clone: The junction and the germline gene differ at one end; a read error may be behind it. This rearrangement joins TRBV7-7 to TRBJ2-5; 12 bases line up with TRBD2. The CDR3 runs 16 residues. Germline CDR1 reads SSHAT; CDR2 reads FNYEAQ (reference sequence). The chain's CDR3 is CASSRTSGVGQETQYF. The CDR3 region has the DNA TGTGCTAGCAGCCGGACTAGCGGGGTGGGTCAAGAGACCCAGTACTTC.

This chain links TRBV7-9 with TRBJ1-2; the D is unclear. The germline CDR1 and CDR2 sequences are SEHNR and FQNEAQ (reference sequence). V was trimmed by 3 bases and J by 0 bases, leaving 8 bases between them. The CDR3 length is 14 residues. The CDR3 DNA is TGTGCCAGCAGCTTTACAGCCACTAACTATGGCTACACCTTC. It encodes CASSFTATNYGYTF. The whole variable domain, filled in from reference TRBV7-9 and TRBJ1-2, reads DTGVSQNPRHKITKRGQNVTFRCDPISEHNRLYWYRQTLGQGPEFLTYFQNEAQLEKSRLLSDRFSAERPKGSFSTLEIQRTEQGDSAMYLCASSFTATNYGYTFGSGTRLTVV.

The chain joins TRBV27 to TRBJ1-6; TRBD1 is a possible D gene (5 bases). V lost 3 bases and J 7 bases, leaving 10 bases between the germline ends. The CDR3 spans 14 residues. CDR1 is MNHEY and CDR2 is SMNVEV in the germline V gene (reference sequence). CDR3: CASSFREGNSPLHF. Written as DNA, the CDR3 is TGTGCCAGCAGTTTCAGGGAAGGAAATTCACCCCTCCACTTT.

The rearrangement links TRBV5-6 to TRBJ1-1; TRBD1 might be the D (6 bases). This CDR3 spans 16 amino acids. Looked up from germline, CDR1 is SGHDT and CDR2 is YYEEEE. Trimming stripped 2 bases from V and 1 base from J, with 15 bases between. CDR3 loop: CASSFHPSRGNTEAFF. The CDR3 nucleotides are TGTGCCAGCAGCTTCCACCCGAGCAGGGGGAACACTGAAGCTTTCTTT.

This rearrangement joins TRBV19 to TRBJ1-2; TRBD1 matches 7 bases. Germline V gene sequence: CDR1 LNHDA, CDR2 SQIVND (reference sequence). This CDR3 comprises 11 residues. J was trimmed by 9 bases and V by 8 bases; bases with no gene match: 6. The CDR3 here is CASQGDRSYTF. Written as DNA, the CDR3 is TGTGCCAGTCAGGGGGATCGGAGCTACACCTTC.

The chain employs TRBV5-6 and TRBJ1-2; D unclear. V was trimmed by 2 bases and J by 8 bases, leaving 10 bases between them. Germline CDR1 and CDR2: SGHDT and YYEEEE. The CDR3 spans 12 residues. This CDR3 is CASSFPTGGYTF. For the CDR3, the DNA is TGTGCCAGCAGCTTTCCTACGGGGGGCTACACCTTC.

The chain links TRBV19 to TRBJ1-5; a weak D match, TRBD1 (5 bases). The germline V and J ends were trimmed by 7 bases and 5 bases, with 15 bases remaining between them. CDR3 size: 14 residues. Germline V lookup: CDR1 LNHDA, CDR2 SQIVND (reference sequence). CDR3 nucleotide sequence: TGTGCCAGTACCCAATTGGGGGGTTATCAGCCCCAGCATTTT. Amino acids: CASTQLGGYQPQHF.

The chain combines TRBV10-3 with TRBJ1-1; 8 positions agree with TRBD1. CDR3 length: 15 amino acids. The germline V gene has CDR1 ENHRY and CDR2 SYGVKD. V shed 6 bases, J shed 2 bases, and the junction held 8 bases outside the gene matches. DNA of the CDR3: TGTGCCATCAGGGACAGGGCAGAATCTAACACTGAAGCTTTCTTT. Translated, it gives CAIRDRAESNTEAFF.

The V and J genes are TRBV3-1 (or the pseudogene TRBV3-2) and TRBJ1-3; D not resolved. V gave up 4 bases and J gave up 0 bases, with 7 bases separating them. The CDR3 runs 14 residues. CDR1 is LGHDT and CDR2 is YNNKEL in the germline V gene (reference sequence). CDR3 in amino acids: CASSLGRSGNTIYF. The DNA of the CDR3 is TGTGCCAGCAGCCTGGGCCGCTCTGGAAACACCATATATTTT.

This clone was recorded once. The chain recombines TRBV7-9 with TRBJ1-6; 7 nucleotides line up with TRBD1. After removal of 5 bases from V and 6 bases from J, the junction contained 4 bases not matched to a gene. Germline CDR1 reads SEHNR; CDR2 reads FQNEAQ (reference sequence). The CDR3 length is 14 residues. The CDR3 protein is CASSTGTANSPLHF. CDR3 bases: TGTGCCAGCAGCACAGGGACAGCTAATTCACCCCTCCACTTT.

This clone was seen more than once but under ten times. Written as DNA, the CDR3 is TGCGCCAGCAGCTCGGGACTAGCGGGAGATGAGCAGTTCTTC. This gives the protein CASSSGLAGDEQFF. The rearrangement joins TRBV5-1 to TRBJ2-1, with 14 bases aligning to TRBD2. V dropped 3 bases and J dropped 8; count of bases not matched to a gene: 1. CDR1 and CDR2 from the germline V gene are SGHRS and YFSETQ. This CDR3 is 14 amino acids long.

The gene calls are TRBV7-2 and TRBJ2-3; D possibly corresponds to TRBD1 (5 bases). Germline CDR1 and CDR2: SGHTA and FQGNSA. The germline V and J ends were trimmed by 1 base and 6 bases, with 14 bases remaining between them. The CDR3 loop spans 15 amino acids. The chain's CDR3 is CASSLVGASLDTQYF. CDR3 in DNA: TGTGCCAGCAGCTTAGTTGGGGCGTCCTTGGATACGCAGTATTTT. The full variable domain, in which reference TRBV7-2 and TRBJ2-3 provide the parts outside the CDR3, is GAGVSQSPSNKVTEKGKDVELRCDPISGHTALYWYRQSLGQGLEFLIYFQGNSAPDKSGLPSDRFSAERTGGSVSTLTIQRTQQEDSAVYLCASSLVGASLDTQYFGPGTRLTVL.

V is TRBV7-8 and J is TRBJ2-1; the match to TRBD2 covers 12 bases. V shed 5 bases and J 9 bases; nucleotides not matched to a gene: 8. The CDR3 loop spans 15 amino acids. CDR1 is SGHVS, CDR2 FQNEAQ, per germline. The CDR3 DNA is TGTGCCAGCAGCAAACTAGCGGGGGGCCACCGTGAGCAGTTCTTC. This sequence encodes CASSKLAGGHREQFF.

This chain links TRBV6-2 or TRBV6-3 with TRBJ2-2, with D possibly being TRBD2 (5 bases). Germline V gene sequence: CDR1 MNHEY, CDR2 SVGEGT. Trimming cost V 7 bases and J 4 bases, with 16 bases left between them. The CDR3 covers 15 residues. CDR3 in DNA: TGTGCCAGCACCCCCGATAGCGATGGCACCGGGGAGCTGTTTTTT. Translating gives CASTPDSDGTGELFF.

The chain employs TRBV30 and TRBJ2-2, with 7 bases that match TRBD2. The V segment lost 3 bases and the J segment 6 bases; nucleotides outside the gene matches: 10. This CDR3 is built from 15 residues. Germline V gene sequence: CDR1 GTSNPN, CDR2 SVGIG (reference sequence). DNA of the CDR3: TGTGCCTGGAGACCCGGGGGAGGGGAGGCCGGGGAGCTGTTTTTT. Translating gives CAWRPGGGEAGELFF.

This rearrangement joins TRBV28 to TRBJ1-5; tentatively, D is TRBD1 (5 bases). The ends were cut back, 5 bases at V and 4 bases at J, with 12 bases in the middle. Germline lookup yields CDR1 MDHEN and CDR2 SYDVKM. The CDR3 has 14 amino acids. The CDR3 nucleotides read TGTGCCAGCAGTGGGGGGGGGAGGAATCAGCCCCAGCATTTT. Encoded protein: CASSGGGRNQPQHF.

The V and J genes are TRBV30 and TRBJ1-1; unclear D gene. Germline V gene lookup returns CDR1 GTSNPN and CDR2 SVGIG (reference sequence). The CDR3 is 13 residues long. The V gene lost 1 base and the J gene lost 0 bases, with 6 bases spanning the gap. This CDR3 reads CAWSGQVNTEAFF. CDR3 in DNA: TGTGCCTGGAGTGGGCAGGTGAACACTGAAGCTTTCTTT.

This sequence joins TRBV9 and TRBJ2-2; TRBD2 matches at 10 bases. Trimming cost V 3 bases and J 4 bases; bases outside gene matches: 3. This CDR3 region has 15 residues. The V gene's germline CDR1 is SGDLS and CDR2 YYNGEE. The CDR3 nucleotides are TGTGCCAGCAGCGCGAGGACTAGCGGCACCGGGGAGCTGTTTTTT. It codes for CASSARTSGTGELFF.

The rearrangement links TRBV28 to TRBJ1-1; the D gene is possibly TRBD1 (5 bases). The CDR3 has 12 residues. V was clipped by 10 bases and J by 7 bases, with 16 bases between them. The germline CDR1 and CDR2 sequences are MDHEN and SYDVKM. This CDR3 is CATMGGMFEAFF. DNA for the CDR3: TGTGCCACCATGGGGGGGATGTTTGAAGCTTTCTTT.

The chain recombines TRBV18 with TRBJ1-5; D gene unclear. Trimming shortened V by 3 bases and J by 11 bases, and 20 bases separated the two germline ends. This CDR3 comprises 15 residues. CDR1 and CDR2 from the germline V gene are KGHSH and LQKENI. The CDR3 protein is CASSPQKSSGGAQHF. Written as DNA, the CDR3 is TGTGCCAGCTCACCCCAGAAATCGTCCGGCGGGGCCCAGCATTTT.

This clone has only a few counts. The rearrangement joins TRBV28 to TRBJ2-4; TRBD1 might be the D (5 bases). Trimming removed 3 bases at V and 6 bases at J, with 12 bases between. The CDR3 contains 14 residues. Germline V CDR1 and CDR2: MDHEN, SYDVKM. In nucleotides, the CDR3 is TGTGCCAGCAGTTTGGACATGGAGCTAAACATTCAGTACTTC. Its translation: CASSLDMELNIQYF. The variable domain in full, with the rest retrieved from reference TRBV28 and TRBJ2-4, is DVKVTQSSRYLVKRTGEKVFLECVQDMDHENMFWYRQDPGLGLRLIYFSYDVKMKEKGDIPEGYSVSREKKERFSLILESASTNQTSMYLCASSLDMELNIQYFGAGTRLSVL.